Following are 7 T cell receptor beta chains from one sample sequenced in a study of shared clonotypes between healthy human individuals. The data were produced by immunoSEQ multiplex PCR, yet TCRdb's version contains in-frame clones alone and is incomplete. The sample lists 450,000 to 500,000 clones; over 75% were seen once. The sequencing sample was made of PBMCs. These receptors were collected from a woman aged 40 to 55 in good health. Some clones in this sample may be carry-over from other donors' samples.

This clone was detected only once. A read error likely explains this, since a far larger clone differs by one base. This sequence joins TRBV7-2 and TRBJ2-7; 7 bases are shared with TRBD1. V lost 4 bases to trimming and J lost 9 bases; unmatched junction nucleotides: 9. CDR1 is SGHTA, CDR2 FQGNSA, per germline. The CDR3 covers 13 residues. The CDR3 spells CASSSPGTVVQYF. The CDR3 DNA reads TGTGCCAGCAGCTCACCTGGGACAGTTGTGCAGTACTTC.

This clone was counted a single time. The chain carries TRBV6-1 and TRBJ1-4; a possible D gene is TRBD1 (5 bases). CDR1 and CDR2 from the germline V gene are MNHNS and SASEGT. CDR3 size: 15 residues. V lost 7 bases to trimming and J lost 5 bases, with 17 bases between them. CDR3 bases: TGTGCCAGCAAATTTGGAGGCAGGGCGAATGAAAAACTGTTTTTT. It translates to CASKFGGRANEKLFF.

About this clone itself: A far larger clone is one nucleotide away, so this likely arose from a read error. The same CDR3 is also encoded by other DNA sequences in this sample. The chain uses TRBV28 and TRBJ1-4; D gene unclear. Germline CDR1 MDHEN, CDR2 SYDVKM. The CDR3 has 14 residues. V was clipped by 5 bases and J by 6 bases, with 13 bases between them. In DNA form, the CDR3 reads TGTGCCAGCAGTGGCCGTGACTTAGATGAAAAACTGTTTTTT. Encoded protein: CASSGRDLDEKLFF.

This clone appeared once. This sequence is one base from a far larger clone and is likely a read error. Distinct nucleotide sequences in the sample also encode this CDR3. V usage is TRBV4-1 and J usage is TRBJ2-1; 9 bases align to TRBD2. Germline loops: CDR1 MGHRA, CDR2 YSYEKL. V dropped 4 bases and J dropped 3; count of bases not matched to a gene: 7. The CDR3 runs to 16 residues. CDR3 sequence (DNA): TGCGCCAGCAGCCGGACACTAGCGGGTAACTACAATGAGCAGTTCTTC. Its translation: CASSRTLAGNYNEQFF.

This chain uses TRBV11-1 with TRBJ1-5; perhaps TRBD1 as D (6 bases). The V and J ends lost 5 bases and 4 bases respectively, with 9 bases between them. The CDR3 extends over 13 amino acids. CDR1 and CDR2 from the germline V gene are SGHAT and FQDESV (reference sequence). As DNA, the CDR3 is TGTGCCAGCAGCCGACAGGTGAATCAGCCCCAGCATTTT. Residues: CASSRQVNQPQHF.

This chain joins TRBV9 and TRBJ2-7, with TRBD2 matching 11 bases. The J segment lost 7 bases and the V segment lost 3 bases, leaving 12 bases of the junction unmatched. CDR3 length: 16 amino acids. The germline V gene has CDR1 SGDLS and CDR2 YYNGEE. DNA of the CDR3: TGTGCCAGCAGCGCTACCGGGACTAGCGGCTATTTAGAGCAGTACTTC. This translates into CASSATGTSGYLEQYF.

On this clone itself: A far bigger clonotype differs at one base, so this is likely a read error. Additional DNA sequences in this sample encode the identical CDR3. The J gene is TRBJ1-1, the V gene TRBV27; 7 bases line up with TRBD1. There are 14 residues in the CDR3. Germline V gives CDR1 MNHEY, CDR2 SMNVEV (reference sequence). CDR3 nucleotide sequence: TGCGCCAGCAGGGCCAGGGGGTGGAACACTGAAGCTTTCTTT. Translation gives CASRARGWNTEAFF.